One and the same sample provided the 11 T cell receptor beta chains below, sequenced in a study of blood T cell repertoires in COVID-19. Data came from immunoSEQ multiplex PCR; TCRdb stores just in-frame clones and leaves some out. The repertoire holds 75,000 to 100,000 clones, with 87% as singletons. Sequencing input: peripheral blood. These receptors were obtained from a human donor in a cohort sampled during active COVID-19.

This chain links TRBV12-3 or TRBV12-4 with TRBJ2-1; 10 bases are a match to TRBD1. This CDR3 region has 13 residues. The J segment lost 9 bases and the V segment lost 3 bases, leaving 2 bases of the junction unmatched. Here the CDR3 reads CASSLGTGAEQFF. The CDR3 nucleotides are TGTGCCAGCAGTTTGGGGACAGGGGCTGAGCAGTTCTTC.

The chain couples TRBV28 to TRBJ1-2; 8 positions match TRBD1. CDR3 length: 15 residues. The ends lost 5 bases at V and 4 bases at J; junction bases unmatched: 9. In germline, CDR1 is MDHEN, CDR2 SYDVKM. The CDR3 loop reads CASSPIGRGPYGYTF. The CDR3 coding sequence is TGTGCCAGCAGTCCGATTGGCAGGGGGCCCTATGGCTACACCTTC.

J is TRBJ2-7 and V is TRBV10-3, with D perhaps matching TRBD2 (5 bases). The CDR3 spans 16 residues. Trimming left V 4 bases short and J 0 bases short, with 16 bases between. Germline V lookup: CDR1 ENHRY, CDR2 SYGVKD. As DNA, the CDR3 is TGTGCCATCAGTGGGGGTTCGAGGGTGAGCTCCTACGAGCAGTACTTC. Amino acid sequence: CAISGGSRVSSYEQYF.

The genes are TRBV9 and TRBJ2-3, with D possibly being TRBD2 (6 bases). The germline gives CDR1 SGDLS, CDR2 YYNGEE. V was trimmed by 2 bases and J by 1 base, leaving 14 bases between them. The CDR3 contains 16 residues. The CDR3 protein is CASSVSGGQGTDTQYF. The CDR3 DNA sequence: TGTGCCAGCAGCGTCTCAGGAGGGCAGGGCACAGATACGCAGTATTTT.

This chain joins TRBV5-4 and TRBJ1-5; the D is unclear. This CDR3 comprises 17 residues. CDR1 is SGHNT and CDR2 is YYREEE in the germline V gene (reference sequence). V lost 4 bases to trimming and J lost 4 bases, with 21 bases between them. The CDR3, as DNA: TGTGCCAGCAGCCGGACCCCTCCGGGGAAAGGAAATCAGCCCCAGCATTTT. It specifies CASSRTPPGKGNQPQHF.

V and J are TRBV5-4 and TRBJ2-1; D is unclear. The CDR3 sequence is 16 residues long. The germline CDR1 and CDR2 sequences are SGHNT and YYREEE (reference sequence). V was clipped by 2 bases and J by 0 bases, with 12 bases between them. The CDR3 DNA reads TGTGCCAGCAGCTTCGGTAGCCCCAGCTCCTACAATGAGCAGTTCTTC. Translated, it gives CASSFGSPSSYNEQFF. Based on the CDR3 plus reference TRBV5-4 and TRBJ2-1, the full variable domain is ETGVTQSPTHLIKTRGQQVTLRCSSQSGHNTVSWYQQALGQGPQFIFQYYREEENGRGNFPPRFSGLQFPNYSSELNVNALELDDSALYLCASSFGSPSSYNEQFFGPGTRLTVL.

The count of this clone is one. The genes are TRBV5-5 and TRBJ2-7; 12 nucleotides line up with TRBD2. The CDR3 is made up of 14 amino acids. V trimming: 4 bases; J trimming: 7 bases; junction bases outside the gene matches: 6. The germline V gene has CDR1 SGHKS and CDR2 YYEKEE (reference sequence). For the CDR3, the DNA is TGTGCCAGCAGCCTAGCGGGAGGGCCGAGAGAGCAGTACTTC. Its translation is CASSLAGGPREQYF.

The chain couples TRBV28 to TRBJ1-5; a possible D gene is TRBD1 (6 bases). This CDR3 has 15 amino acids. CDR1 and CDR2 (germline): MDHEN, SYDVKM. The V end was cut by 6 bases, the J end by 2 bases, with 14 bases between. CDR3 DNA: TGTGCCAGCAGGGGGGAGGGGGTTGGCAATCAGCCCCAGCATTTT. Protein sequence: CASRGEGVGNQPQHF.

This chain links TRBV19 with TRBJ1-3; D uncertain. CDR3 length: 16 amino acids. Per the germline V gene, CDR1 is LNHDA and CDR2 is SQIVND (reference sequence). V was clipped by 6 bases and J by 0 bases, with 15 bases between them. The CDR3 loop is CASSLVWGVSGNTIYF. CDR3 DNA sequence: TGTGCCAGTAGCTTGGTGTGGGGAGTCTCTGGAAACACCATATATTTT.

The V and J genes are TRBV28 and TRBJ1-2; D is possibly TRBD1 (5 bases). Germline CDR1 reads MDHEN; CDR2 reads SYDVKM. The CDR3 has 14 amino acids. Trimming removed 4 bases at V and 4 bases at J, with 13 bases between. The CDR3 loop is CASSWVMGGYGYTF. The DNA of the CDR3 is TGTGCCAGCAGTTGGGTTATGGGGGGCTATGGCTACACCTTC.

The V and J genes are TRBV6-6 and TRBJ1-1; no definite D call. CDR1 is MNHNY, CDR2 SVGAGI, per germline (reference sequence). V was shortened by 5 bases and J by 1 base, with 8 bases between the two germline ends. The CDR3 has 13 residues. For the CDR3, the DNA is TGTGCCAGCAGTAGAGAGGGGAACACTGAAGCTTTCTTT. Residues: CASSREGNTEAFF.